These 8 T cell receptor beta chains share one sample of origin, sequenced in a study of blood T cell repertoires in COVID-19. Generated by immunoSEQ multiplex PCR, the TCRdb table keeps only in-frame clones and is missing some. The sample contains about 97,000 clones, 80% to 95% of which appear only once. Sequenced input: peripheral blood. The receptor source for this set is a woman between 45 and 65 years old with COVID-19, enrolled during active disease.

This clone has just one count. The V gene is TRBV29-1, the J gene TRBJ1-6; possibly TRBD1 for D (5 bases). The CDR3 consists of 13 residues. The V gene's germline CDR1 is SQVTM and CDR2 ANQGSEA. Between the trimmed V and J ends, which lost 4 bases and 7 bases, there was a span of 11 bases. DNA for the CDR3: TGCAGCGTTGGTCAGGGCGGCAATTCACCCCTCCACTTT. This codes for CSVGQGGNSPLHF.

This clone was observed a handful of times. The chain uses TRBV7-6 and TRBJ1-3; TRBD1 matches 7 bases. CDR1 is SGHVS, CDR2 FNYEAQ, per germline. This CDR3 is built from 17 residues. The V segment lost 5 bases and the J segment 8 bases; nucleotides outside the gene matches: 18. CDR3 nucleotides: TGTGCCAGCAGCCCTCTACCCTCGACAGGGAAGGGAGACACCATATATTTT. Translated, it gives CASSPLPSTGKGDTIYF.

The chain is built from TRBV18 and TRBJ2-7; 10 nucleotides agree with TRBD1. CDR1 KGHSH and CDR2 LQKENI come from the germline V gene. Trimming at V came to 3 bases and at J to 2 bases, leaving 1 base not matched to a gene. The CDR3 loop spans 14 amino acids. The CDR3 sequence: CASSPGQGAYEQYV. The CDR3 DNA sequence: TGTGCCAGCTCACCCGGACAGGGGGCCTACGAGCAGTACGTC.

The rearrangement joins TRBV10-3 to TRBJ2-7; 10 bases map to TRBD2. In germline, CDR1 is ENHRY, CDR2 SYGVKD. Losses at the gene ends were 8 bases for V and 5 bases for J; bases not matched to a gene: 3. The CDR3 runs 12 residues. CDR3 sequence: CAISLAGNEQYF. The CDR3, as DNA: TGTGCCATCTCACTAGCGGGGAACGAGCAGTACTTC.

The rearrangement links TRBV5-6 to TRBJ2-5; D is perhaps TRBD1 (5 bases). Trimming pared 4 bases from V and 1 base from J, leaving 14 bases between. Germline CDR1 SGHDT, CDR2 YYEEEE. The CDR3 is 15 residues long. The CDR3 protein is CASSPKDIPQETQYF. CDR3 bases: TGTGCCAGCAGCCCAAAGGACATACCCCAAGAGACCCAGTACTTC.

This clone was detected only once. The J gene is TRBJ2-7, the V gene TRBV2, with no clear D. The V end was cut by 6 bases, the J end by 3 bases, with 6 bases between. Germline V gives CDR1 SNHLY, CDR2 FYNNEI. The CDR3 sequence is 11 residues long. The CDR3 protein is CASRDNYEQYF. The CDR3 DNA is TGTGCCAGCAGAGACAACTACGAGCAGTACTTC.

The chain carries TRBV7-9 and TRBJ2-3; 8 bases are a match to TRBD2. V lost 3 bases, J lost 2 bases, and 13 bases stayed unmatched. Germline CDR1 SEHNR, CDR2 FQNEAQ (reference sequence). The CDR3 has 18 amino acids. The CDR3 nucleotides are TGTGCCAGCAGCTTGGGAGGATTAGCGGGGCCCTACACAGATACGCAGTATTTT. Its translation is CASSLGGLAGPYTDTQYF.

The rearrangement links TRBV30 to TRBJ1-1, with D perhaps TRBD1 (6 bases). CDR3 length: 13 residues. Germline V lookup: CDR1 GTSNPN, CDR2 SVGIG (reference sequence). Deletions cut 0 bases from V and 2 bases from J, with 7 bases between. CDR3 in DNA: TGTGCCTGGAGTGTACAGGGAAACACTGAAGCTTTCTTT. Amino acid sequence: CAWSVQGNTEAFF.